The 22 T cell receptor beta chains listed next were all sequenced from one sample in a study of blood T cell repertoires in COVID-19. The assay was immunoSEQ multiplex PCR, and TCRdb's table has in-frame clones only and misses some. The sample records hundreds of thousands of clones, roughly 90% being singletons. The sequenced sample consisted of PBMCs or T cells enriched from blood (not recorded which). The receptors shown here come from a man aged 60-69 years who had recovered from COVID-19.

The chain is built from TRBV3-1 (or the pseudogene TRBV3-2) and TRBJ1-2, with TRBD1 identical over 9 bases. The CDR3 runs 16 residues. V was pared by 4 bases and J by 4 bases, with 10 bases of the junction left unmatched. Germline CDR1 reads LGHDT; CDR2 reads YNNKEL (reference sequence). CDR3 nucleotide sequence: TGTGCCAGCAGCCTCTGGACAGGGGAGATTACCTATGGCTACACCTTC. Translating it yields CASSLWTGEITYGYTF.

This chain joins TRBV10-1 and TRBJ2-1; 13 bases are a match to TRBD2. The CDR3 totals 20 residues. CDR1 and CDR2 (germline): WNHNN, SYGVQD (reference sequence). J lost 0 bases, V lost 2 bases, and 10 bases had no gene match. The CDR3 DNA follows: TGCGCCAGCAGTGAGGGACAGGGTACTAGCGGGAGGGCCTCCTACAATGAGCAGTTCTTC. Translation: CASSEGQGTSGRASYNEQFF.

V gene TRBV2 combines with J gene TRBJ2-5; TRBD2 aligns across 7 bases. The CDR3 spans 16 residues. The V gene end was trimmed by 1 base and the J gene end by 5 bases; junction bases not matched to a gene: 10. CDR1 SNHLY and CDR2 FYNNEI come from the germline V gene. CDR3 sequence (DNA): TGTGCCAGCAGTGAAGTGTCTGCGGGAGCAGGGGAGACCCAGTACTTC. Translation gives CASSEVSAGAGETQYF.

J is TRBJ2-1 and V is TRBV7-6, with TRBD1 identical over 8 bases. CDR1 and CDR2 from the germline V gene are SGHVS and FNYEAQ. The CDR3 runs to 14 residues. V gave up 5 bases and J gave up 5 bases; unmatched junction bases: 5. CDR3 sequence reads: CASSPRQGNNEQFF. Here the CDR3 DNA reads TGTGCCAGCAGCCCCAGACAGGGGAACAATGAGCAGTTCTTC.

V is TRBV4-1 and J is TRBJ1-1; D ambiguous. Trimming stripped 4 bases from V and 1 base from J, with 13 bases between. The CDR3 has 15 residues. Germline V CDR1 and CDR2: MGHRA, YSYEKL. For the CDR3, the DNA is TGCGCCAGCAGCCTCCTGGGCGGGGAGAACACTGAAGCTTTCTTT. Its translation is CASSLLGGENTEAFF.

The genes are TRBV5-8 and TRBJ1-5; D unclear. Germline CDR1 SGHTS, CDR2 YDEGEE. V was trimmed by 1 base and J by 9 bases, leaving 8 bases between them. CDR3 size: 12 residues. In DNA, the CDR3 is TGTGCCAGCAGCTTGCCTATTCGGCCCCAGCATTTT. It codes for CASSLPIRPQHF.

This chain links TRBV5-1 with TRBJ2-7, with TRBD1 identical over 12 bases. Germline V gene data show CDR1 as SGHRS and CDR2 as YFSETQ. This CDR3 is built from 16 residues. Unmatched junction bases numbered 8, after V lost 3 bases and J lost 4 bases. As DNA, the CDR3 is TGCGCCAGCAGCTGGACCGGGACAGGGGGCAATTACGAGCAGTACTTC. It translates to CASSWTGTGGNYEQYF.

The rearrangement links TRBV28 to TRBJ1-2; 7 bases match TRBD1. Germline values: CDR1 MDHEN, CDR2 SYDVKM. V dropped 5 bases and J dropped 1; count of bases not matched to a gene: 7. The CDR3 spans 15 residues. CDR3 bases: TGTGCCAGCAGTCCTCCAGACAGGGTTAACTATGGCTACACCTTC. Translated: CASSPPDRVNYGYTF.

This chain uses TRBV9 with TRBJ2-7; D may be TRBD2 (5 bases). The V end lost 5 bases, the J end lost 0 bases, and 12 bases lay between the germline ends. This CDR3 region has 14 residues. The germline CDR1 and CDR2 sequences are SGDLS and YYNGEE. The CDR3 coding sequence is TGTGCCAGCAGTACGGACGGGAACTCCTACGAGCAGTACTTC. Translated, it gives CASSTDGNSYEQYF.

CDR3 sequence (DNA): TGCGCCAGCAGCTTGAGGCTAGCGGGAGGCCCCTACGAGCAGTACTTC. Its translation: CASSLRLAGGPYEQYF. This sequence joins TRBV5-1 and TRBJ2-7, with 11 bases that match TRBD2. Germline trimming cut 1 base from V and 2 bases from J; bases unmatched to any gene: 5. Looked up from germline, CDR1 is SGHRS and CDR2 is YFSETQ. The CDR3 is made up of 16 amino acids.

The CDR3 nucleotides are TGTGCCAGCAGCTGGGGACTAGCGGGAGAGACGACCACAGATACGCAGTATTTT. Protein: CASSWGLAGETTTDTQYF. V is TRBV5-8 and J is TRBJ2-3; 14 nucleotides agree with TRBD2. Germline V gene sequence: CDR1 SGHTS, CDR2 YDEGEE. The ends lost 3 bases at V and 2 bases at J; junction bases unmatched: 8. CDR3 length: 18 amino acids.

The sample holds a few counts of this clone. This chain joins TRBV6-1 and TRBJ2-5; D might be TRBD2 (5 bases). The CDR3 is 17 residues long. Deletions cut 4 bases from V and 4 bases from J, with 22 bases between. The germline V gene has CDR1 MNHNS and CDR2 SASEGT. Here the CDR3 reads CASSAHRAVTRGETQYF. In DNA form, the CDR3 reads TGTGCCAGCAGTGCCCACCGGGCGGTGACACGGGGAGAGACCCAGTACTTC.

The chain recombines TRBV6-5 with TRBJ2-5; 7 nucleotides line up with TRBD2. CDR3 length: 13 residues. J gave up 7 bases and V 10 bases, and 12 bases lay outside the gene matches. Germline CDR1 and CDR2: MNHEY and SVGAGI. The CDR3, as DNA: TGTGCCAAGGCGGGAGAGGTCGGAGGGACCCAGTACTTC. Protein sequence: CAKAGEVGGTQYF.

J is TRBJ2-2 and V is TRBV7-3; 10 bases are shared with TRBD1. The trim removed 4 bases at V and 4 bases at J, leaving 3 bases unmatched. Germline V CDR1 and CDR2: SGHTA, FQGTGA. The CDR3 totals 15 residues. CDR3 sequence: CASSWDRGATGELFF. CDR3 nucleotide sequence: TGTGCCAGCAGCTGGGACAGGGGTGCCACCGGGGAGCTGTTTTTT.

The V and J genes are TRBV5-1 and TRBJ2-5; possibly TRBD1 for D (5 bases). Trimming pared 3 bases from V and 5 bases from J, leaving 20 bases between. CDR1 SGHRS and CDR2 YFSETQ come from the germline V gene. The CDR3 runs to 16 residues. CDR3 in DNA: TGCGCCAGCAGCTACCCCCCCGGTGCGGCAGGGGAGACCCAGTACTTC. Translation gives CASSYPPGAAGETQYF.

The J gene is TRBJ2-3, the V gene TRBV11-2; possibly TRBD1 for D (6 bases). Germline V gene sequence: CDR1 SGHAT, CDR2 FQNNGV. This CDR3 comprises 16 residues. V lost 5 bases to trimming and J lost 0 bases, with 15 bases between them. The DNA for the CDR3 is TGTGCCAGCAGCAAGATGGGACACTCTAGCACAGATACGCAGTATTTT. Encoded protein: CASSKMGHSSTDTQYF. Drawing the rest from reference TRBV11-2 and TRBJ2-3, the complete variable domain is EAGVAQSPRYKIIEKRQSVAFWCNPISGHATLYWYQQILGQGPKLLIQFQNNGVVDDSQLPKDRFSAERLKGVDSTLKIQPAKLEDSAVYLCASSKMGHSSTDTQYFGPGTRLTVL.

This rearrangement joins TRBV3-1 (or the pseudogene TRBV3-2) to TRBJ2-1, with 9 positions matching TRBD2. In germline, CDR1 is LGHDT, CDR2 YNNKEL (reference sequence). CDR3 length: 13 amino acids. V shed 4 bases, J shed 7 bases, and the junction held 2 bases outside the gene matches. CDR3 bases: TGTGCCAGCAGCCTAGCGGGAGTGAATGAGCAGTTCTTC. Translated: CASSLAGVNEQFF.

The chain uses TRBV10-1 and TRBJ2-7, with D possibly matching TRBD1 (6 bases). The CDR3 covers 14 residues. Trimming removed 0 bases from V and 2 bases from J, with 8 bases in between. Germline loops: CDR1 WNHNN, CDR2 SYGVQD (reference sequence). CDR3 protein: CASSESQGTYEQYF. CDR3 DNA sequence: TGCGCCAGCAGTGAGTCTCAGGGGACCTACGAGCAGTACTTC.

V and J are TRBV9 and TRBJ2-1; 8 bases map to TRBD2. Germline CDR1 and CDR2: SGDLS and YYNGEE. After removal of 4 bases from V and 4 bases from J, the junction contained 7 bases not matched to a gene. The CDR3 runs to 15 residues. CDR3 sequence reads: CASSPGTRGYNEQFF. In DNA form, the CDR3 reads TGTGCCAGCAGCCCCGGGACTAGGGGGTACAATGAGCAGTTCTTC.

This clone was detected once. CDR3 bases: TGTGCCAGTAGTCCACCCGGCGGCAGGGTGAGGGGCTACACCTTC. Its protein is CASSPPGGRVRGYTF. The J gene is TRBJ1-2, the V gene TRBV19, with D possibly TRBD1 on 5 matching bases. V was trimmed by 5 bases and J by 8 bases, leaving 21 bases between them. CDR1 is LNHDA, CDR2 SQIVND, per germline (reference sequence). The CDR3 has 15 amino acids. Based on the CDR3 plus reference TRBV19 and TRBJ1-2, the full variable domain is DGGITQSPKYLFRKEGQNVTLSCEQNLNHDAMYWYRQDPGQGLRLIYYSQIVNDFQKGDIAEGYSVSREKKESFPLTVTSAQKNPTAFYLCASSPPGGRVRGYTFGSGTRLTVV.

The gene calls are TRBV7-2 and TRBJ2-7, with 7 bases lining up with TRBD1. The CDR3 spans 16 residues. The V and J ends lost 2 bases and 2 bases, in that order; junction bases with no gene match: 9. Germline V gene data show CDR1 as SGHTA and CDR2 as FQGNSA. DNA of the CDR3: TGTGCCAGCAGCTTAAGAATCGGACAGGAAGCCTACGAGCAGTACTTC. This gives the protein CASSLRIGQEAYEQYF.

This clone showed up just once. The CDR3 DNA follows: TGTGCCAGTAGTAGCCGCCCGGGACAGAGGGGTCCAATTTCACCCCTCCACTTT. This codes for CASSSRPGQRGPISPLHF. This chain joins TRBV19 and TRBJ1-6; TRBD1 matches 7 bases. CDR1 is LNHDA, CDR2 SQIVND, per germline (reference sequence). CDR3 length equals 18 residues. V was pared by 4 bases and J by 9 bases, with 18 bases of the junction left unmatched.